These 9 T cell receptor beta chains were all obtained from the same sample, sequenced in a study of beta chain features in type 1 diabetes (dated by TCRdb to 2017 to 2018). The library was produced with the immunoSEQ multiplex PCR assay. The entire amount of isolated RNA was reverse transcribed using the High Capacity cDNA Reverse Transcription Kit, so the sequenced TCRB transcripts were expressed ones. In its TCRdb copy, this immuneACCESS table keeps in-frame sequences only and misses some clones. Where compared with another copy, unresolved V genes explain less than half of these, and the others have no known cause. This sample lists tens of thousands of clones; 30% to 40% were detected once. The ten largest clonotypes hold over 0.35% of the sample. Sequencing was done on a sample of stem cell memory CD4+ T cells from blood. Explained via the paper, the cell subset or site label denotes: stem cell-like memory CD4+ T cells. Receptor source: a woman between 18 and 29 years old in good health.

CDR3 DNA sequence: TGTGCCAGCAGCTTTGGGACAGGACCTAGAGAGCAGTACTTC. This sequence encodes CASSFGTGPREQYF. The chain has TRBV7-2 and TRBJ2-7; 8 bases are shared with TRBD1. Trimming took 3 bases from V and 7 from J; bases not matched to a gene: 8. Germline CDR1 reads SGHTA; CDR2 reads FQGNSA. The CDR3 loop spans 14 amino acids.

The V gene is TRBV12-5, the J gene TRBJ1-2; D is possibly TRBD1 (6 bases). V shed 5 bases and J shed 8 bases, with 18 bases lying between them. Germline values: CDR1 LGHNT, CDR2 FRNRAP. The CDR3 totals 14 residues. As DNA, the CDR3 is TGTGCTAGTGGTACCCAAATGGGGGCCGGCGGCTACACCTTC. It specifies CASGTQMGAGGYTF. Full variable domain (rest looked up from reference TRBV12-5 and TRBJ1-2): DARVTQTPRHKVTEMGQEVTMRCQPILGHNTVFWYRQTMMQGLELLAYFRNRAPLDDSGMPKDRFSAEMPDATLATLKIQPSEPRDSAVYFCASGTQMGAGGYTFGSGTRLTVV.

The chain employs TRBV30 and TRBJ2-7, with TRBD2 identical over 8 bases. Trimming at V came to 0 bases and at J to 3 bases, leaving 16 bases not matched to a gene. This CDR3 has 18 residues. Looked up from germline, CDR1 is GTSNPN and CDR2 is SVGIG (reference sequence). The CDR3 nucleotides read TGTGCCTGGAGTGTAAATGGCCAGACTAGCGCGATCCTCTACGAGCAGTACTTC. This encodes CAWSVNGQTSAILYEQYF.

The sample holds a few counts of this clone. This rearrangement joins TRBV28 to TRBJ1-2, with a weak D call TRBD1 (6 bases). Per the germline V gene, CDR1 is MDHEN and CDR2 is SYDVKM. CDR3 length equals 15 residues. V lost 6 bases, J lost 3 bases, and 17 bases lay in between. The CDR3: CASSFLGQEYYGYTF. CDR3 bases: TGTGCCAGCAGCTTCCTGGGACAAGAATACTATGGCTACACCTTC.

The rearrangement links TRBV4-1 to TRBJ1-3; D remains unclear. The CDR3 extends over 16 amino acids. V gave up 0 bases and J gave up 0 bases, with 9 bases separating them. Germline V gene data show CDR1 as MGHRA and CDR2 as YSYEKL. The CDR3 here is CASSQELTNSGNTIYF. DNA for the CDR3: TGCGCCAGCAGCCAAGAACTGACAAACTCTGGAAACACCATATATTTT.

This clone occurred a few times. The V gene is TRBV18, the J gene TRBJ1-1; D not resolved. Germline values: CDR1 KGHSH, CDR2 LQKENI. V lost 3 bases and J 8 bases, leaving 13 bases between the germline ends. CDR3 size: 13 residues. CDR3 protein: CASSPRESLEAFF. The CDR3 bases are TGTGCCAGCTCACCTCGCGAAAGTCTCGAAGCTTTCTTT.

The chain carries TRBV11-2 and TRBJ1-3; possible D gene TRBD1, 6 bases. CDR1 and CDR2 (germline): SGHAT, FQNNGV. CDR3 length: 14 residues. V was cut by 6 bases and J by 0 bases, with 9 bases left in between. CDR3 DNA: TGTGCCAGCAGGGACAGCAACTCTGGAAACACCATATATTTT. The encoded protein is CASRDSNSGNTIYF.

The V gene is TRBV18, the J gene TRBJ2-1, with D unclear. The germline V gene has CDR1 KGHSH and CDR2 LQKENI. The CDR3 spans 13 residues. Trimming took off 6 bases at V and 4 bases at J, with 10 bases between the two ends. For the CDR3, the DNA is TGTGCCAGCTCGCCCGCGCTTTACAATGAGCAGTTCTTC. Amino acid sequence: CASSPALYNEQFF.

This chain uses TRBV7-9 with TRBJ2-5; D is possibly TRBD1 (6 bases). CDR1 and CDR2 from the germline V gene are SEHNR and FQNEAQ (reference sequence). With 1 base removed from V and 9 bases from J, the gap between germline ends came to 6 bases. There are 11 residues in the CDR3. DNA of the CDR3: TGTGCCAGCAGCTTAGAGGGGGCCCAGTACTTC. Protein: CASSLEGAQYF. Full variable domain (outside the CDR3, taken from reference TRBV7-9 and TRBJ2-5): DTGVSQNPRHKITKRGQNVTFRCDPISEHNRLYWYRQTLGQGPEFLTYFQNEAQLEKSRLLSDRFSAERPKGSFSTLEIQRTEQGDSAMYLCASSLEGAQYFGPGTRLLVL.